This T cell receptor (beta chain) is drawn from a study of cytomegalovirus exposure and HLA in healthy donors. This clone has only a few counts. Its specificity is unknown. With 60 Vbeta and 13 Jbeta primers, the PCR was carried out. The data were produced by immunoSEQ multiplex PCR, yet TCRdb's version contains in-frame clones alone and is incomplete. The sample includes some 200,000 clones, 84% seen only once; the top ten take over 2.5%. Germline CDR1 and CDR2: MNHEY and SVGAGI. The J segment lost 6 bases and the V segment lost 6 bases, leaving 1 base of the junction unmatched. The CDR3 covers 11 residues. Whole-study findings and limits: It was taken for granted in presence/absence analyses that sequencing depth across donors was roughly uniform.

The sample taken for sequencing was PBMCs. This receptor was identified in a woman in her fifties or sixties in good health and CMV-seropositive. The chain links TRBV6-5 to TRBJ1-1; TRBD1 aligns across 7 bases. The CDR3 DNA sequence: TGTGCCAGCAGCAGGGGGGCTGAAGCTTTCTTT. Translated: CASSRGAEAFF.